This T cell receptor (beta chain) was sequenced in a study of beta chain features in type 1 diabetes. Turning to the study itself: Age, gender, cell numbers and subset yield matched between patients and controls. Study-level points and caveats: All four CD4+ subsets from Type 1 diabetes patients carried moderately but significantly shorter TCRB CDR3s. For TCRB rearrangement, an influence of HLA type remained unresolved here. PCR might favor shorter templates, equally in patients and controls. Cells with high TCR expression could be over-represented when cDNA is sequenced.

For this clone: The antigen is unknown.

The CDR3 has 15 amino acids. Per the germline V gene, CDR1 is MNHNS and CDR2 is SASEGT. V dropped 2 bases and J dropped 4; count of bases not matched to a gene: 5. The isolated RNA, all of it, was reverse transcribed, so expressed TCRB transcripts were what got sequenced. Sequencing used immunoSEQ multiplex PCR; TCRdb keeps in-frame clones, though not all of them. The table includes roughly 730,000 clones, about an eighth detected once. The receptor was derived from a man between 18 and 29 years old with type 1 diabetes. What was sequenced was naive CD4+ T cells from blood. The chain uses TRBV6-1 and TRBJ2-5; 9 nucleotides match TRBD2. The DNA of the CDR3 is TGTGCCAGCAGTGAACTAGCGGGGAGGGCAGAGACCCAGTACTTC. Its protein product is CASSELAGRAETQYF.